This T cell receptor (beta chain) was sequenced in a study of preoperative IRX-2 immunotherapy in early breast cancer. Assay: immunoSEQ multiplex PCR; the TCRdb copy retains only in-frame clones and omits some. The sample lists around 43,000 clones, 70% to 80% occurring once. In germline, CDR1 is KGHSH, CDR2 LQKENI. The length of the CDR3 is 15 residues. The V segment lost 3 bases and the J segment 8 bases; nucleotides outside the gene matches: 11. Treatment here: preoperative locoregional IRX-2 cytokine immunotherapy. Samples came from a phase Ib trial of preoperative locoregional IRX-2 cytokine immunotherapy.

The rearrangement joins TRBV18 to TRBJ2-7, with 9 bases fitting TRBD1. The receptor's source is a human donor with breast cancer. Sequenced here: tumor tissue, sampled after IRX-2 immunotherapy. The CDR3: CASSPATGGGEKQYF. CDR3 coding DNA: TGTGCCAGCTCACCCGCAACAGGGGGCGGGGAAAAGCAGTACTTC.